The clone carrying this T cell receptor beta chain is medium-sized by share. Individuals aged roughly 18 to 95 years were recruited from about two dozen US areas. This record belongs to a study of blood T cell repertoires in COVID-19. At the level of the study: Acute and convalescent COVID-19 samples came from the United States, Italy and Spain.

Assay used: immunoSEQ multiplex PCR; TCRdb lists only in-frame clones, some missing. This table has more than 300,000 clones, approximately 84% appearing once. Between the trimmed V and J ends, which lost 1 base and 6 bases, there was a span of 10 bases. The CDR3 extends over 13 amino acids. The germline CDR1 and CDR2 sequences are MGHDK and SYGVNS. The clonotype comes from a woman aged 18-29 years who had recovered from COVID-19. The V call is TRBV25-1, the J call TRBJ2-7; no definite D call. Sequenced sample: PBMCs or T cells enriched from blood (not recorded which). CDR3 region: CASSESNSVEQYF. The CDR3 DNA is TGTGCCAGCAGTGAATCGAACTCCGTCGAGCAGTACTTC.